The clone carrying this T cell receptor (beta chain) was detected only once. The source of the sample is a study of blood T cell repertoires in COVID-19. The CDR3 contains 15 residues. Unmatched junction bases numbered 6, after V lost 1 base and J lost 6 bases. In germline, CDR1 is SGHNT, CDR2 YYREEE (reference sequence). The method was immunoSEQ multiplex PCR; TCRdb's version includes in-frame clones alone and lacks a portion of them. Of roughly 410,000 clones listed, around nine tenths were seen once; the top ten hold about 1.4%. The genes are TRBV5-4 and TRBJ2-1, with 8 bases that match TRBD1. The clonotype comes from a woman between 40 and 50 years old with COVID-19, enrolled during active disease. Source material: peripheral blood. CDR3 in DNA: TGTGCCAGCAGCTTGAGGGACAGGAAGGCCAATGAGCAGTTCTTC. It specifies CASSLRDRKANEQFF.